This T cell receptor beta chain was recovered during a study of blood T cell repertoires in COVID-19. Study-wide background: Samples representing acute and convalescent COVID-19 were sourced from the United States, Italy and Spain.

Germline lookup yields CDR1 LGHNA and CDR2 YNFKEQ. V lost 0 bases to trimming and J lost 6 bases, with 10 bases between them. This CDR3 region has 14 residues. Generated by immunoSEQ multiplex PCR, the TCRdb table keeps only in-frame clones and is missing some. This table holds roughly 130,000 clones, around 90% found once. The sequenced material came from peripheral blood. The chain combines TRBV4-2 with TRBJ2-3; no firm D call. This clonotype was obtained from a man aged 55 to 70 with COVID-19, enrolled during active disease. The CDR3 spells CASSQDINSDTQYF. CDR3 DNA: TGTGCCAGCAGCCAAGATATTAACAGTGATACGCAGTATTTT.